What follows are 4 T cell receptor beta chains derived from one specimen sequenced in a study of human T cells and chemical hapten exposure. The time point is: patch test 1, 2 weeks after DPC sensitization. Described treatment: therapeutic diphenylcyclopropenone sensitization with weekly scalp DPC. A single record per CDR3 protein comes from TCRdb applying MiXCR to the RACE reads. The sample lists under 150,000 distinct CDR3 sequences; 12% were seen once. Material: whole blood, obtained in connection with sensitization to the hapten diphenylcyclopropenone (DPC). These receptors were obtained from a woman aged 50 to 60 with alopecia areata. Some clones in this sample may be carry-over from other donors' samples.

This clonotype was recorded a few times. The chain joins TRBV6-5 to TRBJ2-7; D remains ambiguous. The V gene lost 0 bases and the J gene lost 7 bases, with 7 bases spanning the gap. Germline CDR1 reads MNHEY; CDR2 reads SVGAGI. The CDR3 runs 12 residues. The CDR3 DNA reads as TGTGCCAGCAGTTACTCGCGAATGGAGCAGTACTTC. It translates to CASSYSRMEQYF.

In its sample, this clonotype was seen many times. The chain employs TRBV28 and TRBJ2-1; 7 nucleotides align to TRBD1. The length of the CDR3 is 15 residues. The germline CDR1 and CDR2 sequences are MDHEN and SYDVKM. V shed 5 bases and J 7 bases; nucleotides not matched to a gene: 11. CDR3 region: CASSTPDRTGNEQFF. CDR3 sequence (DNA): TGTGCCAGCAGTACCCCGGACAGGACGGGGAATGAGCAGTTCTTC.

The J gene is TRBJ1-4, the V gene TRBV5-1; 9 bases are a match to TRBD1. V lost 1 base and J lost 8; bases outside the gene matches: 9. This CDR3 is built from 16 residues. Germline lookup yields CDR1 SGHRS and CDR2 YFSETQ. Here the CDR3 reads CASSLKSGTGSEKLFF. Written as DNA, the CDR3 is TGCGCCAGCAGCTTGAAGTCCGGGACAGGGTCCGAAAAACTGTTTTTT.

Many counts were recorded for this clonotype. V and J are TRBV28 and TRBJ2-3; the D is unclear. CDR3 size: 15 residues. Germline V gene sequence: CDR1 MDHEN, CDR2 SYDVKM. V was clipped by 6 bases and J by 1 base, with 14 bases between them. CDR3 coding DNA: TGTGCCAGCAGCCTCAGTCCCTCTCGCACAGATACGCAGTATTTT. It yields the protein CASSLSPSRTDTQYF.